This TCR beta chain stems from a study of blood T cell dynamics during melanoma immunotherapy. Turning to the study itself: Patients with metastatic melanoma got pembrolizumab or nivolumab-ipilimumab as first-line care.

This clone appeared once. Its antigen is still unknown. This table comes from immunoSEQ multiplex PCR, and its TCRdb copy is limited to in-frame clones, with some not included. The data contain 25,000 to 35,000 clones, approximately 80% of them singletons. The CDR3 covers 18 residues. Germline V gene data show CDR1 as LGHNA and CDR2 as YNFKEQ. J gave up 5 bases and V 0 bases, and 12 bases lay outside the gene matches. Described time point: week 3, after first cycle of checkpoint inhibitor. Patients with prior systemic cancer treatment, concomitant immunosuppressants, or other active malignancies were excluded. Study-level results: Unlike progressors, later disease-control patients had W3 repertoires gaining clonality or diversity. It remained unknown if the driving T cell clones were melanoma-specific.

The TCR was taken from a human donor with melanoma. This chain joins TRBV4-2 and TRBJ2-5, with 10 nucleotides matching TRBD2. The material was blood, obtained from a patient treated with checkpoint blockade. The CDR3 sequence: CASSQDSSRASGSETQYF. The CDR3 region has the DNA TGTGCCAGCAGCCAAGATTCTAGTCGCGCTAGCGGGAGTGAGACCCAGTACTTC.